Given below is one TCR beta chain in context. Its specificity is not known. The sample belongs to a study of cytomegalovirus exposure and HLA in healthy donors. The study's findings and limits: Association of roughly 18,000 TCR beta sequences with HLA alleles was found at 0.05 false discovery rate in a later analysis.

In the PCR, 60 Vbeta and 13 Jbeta primers were used. Clones were read by immunoSEQ multiplex PCR, and TCRdb kept only the in-frame ones, dropping some. The sample carries 140,000 or so clones, 82% recorded once. J was trimmed by 2 bases and V by 5 bases; bases with no gene match: 7. The CDR3 extends over 15 amino acids. Germline V CDR1 and CDR2: LNHDA, SQIVND (reference sequence). The TCR sequence derives from a woman aged 55-70 years in good health and CMV-seropositive. The sample consisted of PBMCs. The rearrangement links TRBV19 to TRBJ2-7; 9 bases fit TRBD1. CDR3 protein: CASSAATGGAYEQYF. Written as DNA, the CDR3 is TGTGCCAGTAGTGCCGCGACAGGGGGAGCCTACGAGCAGTACTTC.